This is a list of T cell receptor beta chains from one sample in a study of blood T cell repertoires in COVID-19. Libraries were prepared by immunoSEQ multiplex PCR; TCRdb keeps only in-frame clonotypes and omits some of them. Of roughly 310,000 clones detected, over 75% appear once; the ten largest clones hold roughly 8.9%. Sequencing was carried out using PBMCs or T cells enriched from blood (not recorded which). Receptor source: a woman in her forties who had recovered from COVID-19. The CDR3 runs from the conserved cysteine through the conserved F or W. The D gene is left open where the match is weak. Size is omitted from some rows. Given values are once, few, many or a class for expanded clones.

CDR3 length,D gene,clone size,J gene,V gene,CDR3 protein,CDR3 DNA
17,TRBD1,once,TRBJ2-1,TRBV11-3,CASSLDSGTGGLNEQFF,TGTGCCAGCAGCTTAGATTCCGGGACAGGGGGTTTGAATGAGCAGTTCTTC
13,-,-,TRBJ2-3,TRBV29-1,CSAGAERTDTQYF,TGCAGCGCTGGAGCGGAAAGGACAGATACGCAGTATTTT
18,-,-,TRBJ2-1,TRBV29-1,CSAWGFQGGEGSYNEQFF,TGCAGCGCTTGGGGGTTTCAGGGAGGAGAAGGGTCCTACAATGAGCAGTTCTTC
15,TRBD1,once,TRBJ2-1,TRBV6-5,CASTLYGTGFNEQFF,TGTGCCAGCACCCTTTACGGGACAGGCTTCAATGAGCAGTTCTTC
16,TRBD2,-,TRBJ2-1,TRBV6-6,CASSPLAGGLHNEQFF,TGTGCCAGCAGTCCGCTAGCGGGGGGGCTCCACAATGAGCAGTTCTTC
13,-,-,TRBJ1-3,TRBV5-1,CASRRDIGNTIYF,TGCGCCAGCAGAAGGGACATTGGAAACACCATATATTTT
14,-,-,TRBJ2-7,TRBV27,CASSPWNGEYEQYF,TGTGCCAGCAGTCCCTGGAACGGAGAGTACGAGCAGTACTTC
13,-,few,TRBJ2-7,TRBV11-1,CASSLSTGNEQYF,TGTGCCAGCAGCTTATCAACAGGGAACGAGCAGTACTTC
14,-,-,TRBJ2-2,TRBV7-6,CASSFPQGTGELFF,TGTGCCAGCAGCTTTCCCCAGGGTACCGGGGAGCTGTTTTTT
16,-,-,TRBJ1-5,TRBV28,CASSLWDTNSNQPQHF,TGTGCCAGCAGTTTATGGGACACCAATAGCAATCAGCCCCAGCATTTT
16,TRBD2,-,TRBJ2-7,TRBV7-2,CASSLGASGASYEQYF,TGTGCCAGCAGCTTAGGGGCTAGCGGGGCCTCCTACGAGCAGTACTTC
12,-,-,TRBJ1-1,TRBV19,CASSFRDTEAFF,TGTGCCAGTAGTTTTAGAGACACTGAAGCTTTCTTT
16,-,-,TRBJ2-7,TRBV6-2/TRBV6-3,CASSYSLGGIDYEQYF,TGTGCCAGCAGTTACTCATTGGGGGGAATAGACTACGAGCAGTACTTC
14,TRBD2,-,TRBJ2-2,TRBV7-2,CAGRAGAPSGELFF,TGTGCCGGAAGAGCGGGGGCCCCCTCCGGGGAGCTGTTTTTT
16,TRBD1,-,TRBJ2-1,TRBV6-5,CASSYPGTGGYVEQFF,TGTGCCAGCAGTTACCCCGGGACAGGGGGCTACGTTGAGCAGTTCTTC
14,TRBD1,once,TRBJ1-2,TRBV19,CASSIQGVDYGYTF,TGTGCCAGTAGTATCCAGGGGGTTGACTATGGCTACACCTTC
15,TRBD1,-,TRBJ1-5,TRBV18,CASSPPTGLNQPQHF,TGTGCCAGCTCACCACCGACAGGGCTTAATCAGCCCCAGCATTTT
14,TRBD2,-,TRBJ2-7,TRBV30,CAWDQGASGYEQYF,TGTGCCTGGGATCAAGGAGCTAGCGGCTACGAGCAGTACTTC
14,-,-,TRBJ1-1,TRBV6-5,CASRPTRTNTEAFF,TGTGCCAGCAGGCCCACTAGGACGAACACTGAAGCTTTCTTT
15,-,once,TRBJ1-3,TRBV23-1,CASSLGALPGNTIYF,TGCGCCAGCAGCCTAGGGGCTCTCCCTGGAAACACCATATATTTT
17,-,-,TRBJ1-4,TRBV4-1,CASSQETGVATNEKLFF,TGCGCCAGCAGCCAAGAAACAGGCGTCGCAACTAATGAAAAACTGTTTTTT
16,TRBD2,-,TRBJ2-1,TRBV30,CAWSEGTSGPYNEQFF,TGTGCCTGGAGTGAGGGGACTAGCGGGCCTTACAATGAGCAGTTCTTC
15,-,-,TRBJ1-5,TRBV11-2,CASSLSATVNQPQHF,TGTGCCAGCAGCTTATCGGCGACAGTCAATCAGCCCCAGCATTTT